This T cell receptor (beta chain) was observed in a study of blood T cells in healthy people across ages. The study, taken as a whole, reports: Per million T cells, the diversity of TCR beta decreased roughly linearly as age advanced.

A second roughly 7 to 11 cycle PCR used barcoded and J-beta primers. Via MiXCR, TCRdb re-called the 5' RACE reads, giving one row per CDR3 protein. This sample yields some 790,000 distinct CDR3 sequences, of which 25% to 30% are seen a single time; roughly 17% belongs to the top ten. The ends were cut back, 0 bases at V and 0 bases at J, with 8 bases in the middle. The CDR3 consists of 15 residues. Germline V CDR1 and CDR2: LGHNA, YSLEER. This clonotype was counted at least ten times. Its matching antigen is unknown. The sequence was collected from a woman aged 80 or over in good health. V is TRBV4-3 and J is TRBJ1-2; D unresolved. Material for sequencing was blood. In nucleotides, the CDR3 is TGCGCCAGCAGCCAAGATACGCTAACTAACTATGGCTACACCTTC. It yields the protein CASSQDTLTNYGYTF.